The entry below describes one TCR beta chain. Trimming took 5 bases from V and 2 from J, leaving 13 bases between them. The germline gives CDR1 SGHVS, CDR2 FNYEAQ. CDR3 length: 14 amino acids. This sample was included in a study of T cell changes during pregnancy in multiple sclerosis. TCRdb's copy holds only in-frame clones and misses some; the assay was immunoSEQ multiplex PCR. The table records 95,000 to 150,000 clones, under 95% of them present only once. Sequenced here: peripheral blood, sampled before pregnancy. The sequence derives from a female donor with multiple sclerosis, enrolled in a pregnancy study. This sequence joins TRBV7-6 and TRBJ2-7; perhaps TRBD2 as D (5 bases). The CDR3 DNA reads as TGTGCCAGCAGCGCCGGACTGGGTACCTACGAGCAGTACTTC. It codes for CASSAGLGTYEQYF.